This paragraph reports one T cell receptor beta chain. Its antigen is unidentified. This record belongs to a study of vaccination and CD4 T cells after COVID-19. Study overall: Sampling after COVID took place at a median of about 91 days (range 35 to 161) following diagnosis. The stimulus for the cells was overlapping spike peptides derived from SARS-CoV-2, HCoV-NL63, HCoV-OC43 and HCoV-229E.

The assay that was used to sequence DNA from cultured CD4+ T cells was the Oncomine TCR Beta short-read assay. Using its own MiXCR run on the PCR reads, TCRdb lists one record per CDR3 protein. The table lists more than 10,000 distinct CDR3 sequences, approximately 30% of them singletons, with around 16% in the top ten. Between the trimmed V and J ends, which lost 6 bases and 4 bases, there was a span of 15 bases. CDR3 size: 14 residues. The V gene's germline CDR1 is MDHEN and CDR2 SYDVKM. Treatment defined: roughly ten-day PBMC culture with coronavirus spike peptide pools or control peptides (ViraFEST assay). Cells received half-medium changes with fresh IL-2 medium on days 3 and 7.

The chain links TRBV28 to TRBJ1-1, with D unresolved. The receptor comes from a human donor who had recovered from COVID-19. The sequencing used CD4+ T cells from blood, cultured in vitro, collected after SARS-CoV-2 vaccination. Written as DNA, the CDR3 is TGTGCCAGCAGCTCGGACTCCCTGGGCACTGAAGCTTTCTTT. As protein: CASSSDSLGTEAFF.